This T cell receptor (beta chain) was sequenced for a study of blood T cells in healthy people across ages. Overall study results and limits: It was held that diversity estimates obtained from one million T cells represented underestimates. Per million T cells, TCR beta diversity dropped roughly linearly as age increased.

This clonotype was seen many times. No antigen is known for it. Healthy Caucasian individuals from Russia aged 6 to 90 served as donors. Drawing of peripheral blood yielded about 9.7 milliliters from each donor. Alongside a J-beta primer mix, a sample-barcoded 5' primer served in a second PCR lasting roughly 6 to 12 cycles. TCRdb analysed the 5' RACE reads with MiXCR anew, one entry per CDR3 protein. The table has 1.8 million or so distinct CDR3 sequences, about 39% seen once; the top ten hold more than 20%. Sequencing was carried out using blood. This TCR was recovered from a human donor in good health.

CDR3 sequence: CASSNLGMGYTF. In DNA, the CDR3 is TGTGCCAGCAGTAACCTAGGGATGGGCTACACCTTC. This chain joins TRBV12-3 or TRBV12-4 and TRBJ1-2; D ambiguous. This CDR3 comprises 12 residues. Between the trimmed V and J ends, which lost 5 bases and 8 bases, there was a span of 12 bases.